The 8 T cell receptor beta chains listed next were all sequenced from one sample in a study of blood T cell repertoires in COVID-19. Profiled with immunoSEQ multiplex PCR; TCRdb holds only in-frame clones, not every one. The data show around 130,000 clones, less than 85% seen once. Material for sequencing was PBMCs or T cells enriched from blood (not recorded which). The receptors here all came from a woman under 30 who had been exposed to COVID-19.

This chain uses TRBV19 with TRBJ1-1; possible D gene TRBD1, 5 bases. The germline V gene has CDR1 LNHDA and CDR2 SQIVND (reference sequence). The CDR3 contains 15 residues. V lost 3 bases, J lost 0 bases, and 11 bases lay in between. The CDR3 sequence: CASSMGGAMNTEAFF. As DNA, the CDR3 is TGTGCCAGTAGTATGGGCGGGGCGATGAACACTGAAGCTTTCTTT.

The chain links TRBV5-1 to TRBJ1-2; D unclear. The CDR3 spans 13 residues. CDR1 is SGHRS and CDR2 is YFSETQ in the germline V gene. V shed 2 bases and J shed 4 bases, with 9 bases lying between them. The DNA for the CDR3 is TGCGCCAGCAGCTTCATTCCATCCTATGGCTACACCTTC. Translated, it gives CASSFIPSYGYTF.

The rearrangement uses TRBV19 and TRBJ1-1; 9 bases fit TRBD1. Germline lookup yields CDR1 LNHDA and CDR2 SQIVND (reference sequence). The CDR3 spans 16 residues. After removal of 5 bases from V and 10 bases from J, the junction contained 17 bases not matched to a gene. CDR3 sequence: CASSAPGHTGGIGAFF. CDR3 DNA: TGTGCCAGTAGTGCTCCAGGACACACAGGGGGCATTGGAGCTTTCTTT.

The genes are TRBV19 and TRBJ2-7; 7 nucleotides match TRBD1. The CDR3 spans 16 residues. J was trimmed by 0 bases and V by 4 bases; bases with no gene match: 9. Germline CDR1 LNHDA, CDR2 SQIVND (reference sequence). The CDR3 DNA reads as TGTGCCAGTAGTACTCGACAGGGAAAGGGCTCCTACGAGCAGTACTTC. Protein product: CASSTRQGKGSYEQYF.

As DNA, the CDR3 is TGTGCCAGCAGCCGGCAGGAGAACACTGAAGCTTTCTTT. Translated, it gives CASSRQENTEAFF. This chain links TRBV14 with TRBJ1-1; D not resolved. The V end lost 4 bases, the J end lost 1 base, and 7 bases lay between the germline ends. Germline V gene lookup returns CDR1 SGHDN and CDR2 FVKESK. There are 13 residues in the CDR3.

This rearrangement joins TRBV19 to TRBJ1-5; TRBD1 aligns across 12 bases. Per germline, CDR1 LNHDA and CDR2 SQIVND (reference sequence). J lost 0 bases, V lost 7 bases, and 7 bases had no gene match. This CDR3 has 17 amino acids. In DNA form, the CDR3 reads TGTGCCAGTAAGGGGACAGGGGGCTCATATAGCAATCAGCCCCAGCATTTT. Translating gives CASKGTGGSYSNQPQHF.

This chain joins TRBV20-1 and TRBJ1-3; the match to TRBD1 covers 7 bases. Looked up from germline, CDR1 is DFQATT and CDR2 is SNEGSKA (reference sequence). V was pared by 3 bases and J by 4 bases, with 15 bases of the junction left unmatched. This CDR3 has 17 amino acids. This chain's CDR3 is CSASPLNRGYRGNTIYF. Written as DNA, the CDR3 is TGCAGTGCTAGTCCATTAAACAGGGGTTATAGAGGAAACACCATATATTTT.

This chain joins TRBV2 and TRBJ1-2, with 9 nucleotides matching TRBD1. Germline CDR1 and CDR2: SNHLY and FYNNEI. V was clipped by 3 bases and J by 8 bases; unmatched bases: 7. The CDR3 sequence is 14 residues long. The CDR3 DNA is TGTGCCAGCAGTGACCGGACAGGGGCTGGGGGCTACACCTTC. This translates into CASSDRTGAGGYTF. Full variable domain (missing parts from reference TRBV2 and TRBJ1-2): EPEVTQTPSHQVTQMGQEVILRCVPISNHLYFYWYRQILGQKVEFLVSFYNNEISEKSEIFDDQFSVERPDGSNFTLKIRSTKLEDSAMYFCASSDRTGAGGYTFGSGTRLTVV.